The 25 T cell receptor beta chains reported below all come from one sample, sequenced in a study of regulatory T cells in long-lasting Graves disease. The time point was: newly diagnosed GD, antithyroid drugs for less than 3 months. Scientists built the TCR library using RNA that was extracted from PBMCs. Combining iRepertoire HTBI primers with Arm-PCR of CDR3 regions, the authors built TCR beta libraries. TCRdb reanalysed the multiplex PCR reads using MiXCR and keeps one entry per CDR3 protein. Seen here are 440,000 or so distinct CDR3 sequences, under 15% observed once, and the top ten hold 16%. This sample was also put to use in a study of T cells in Graves' hyperthyroidism and ophthalmopathy.

The input for sequencing was peripheral blood mononuclear cells (PBMCs), taken at new diagnosis, from a patient treated with antithyroid drugs. The receptors shown here come from a woman in her twenties or thirties with Graves disease.

The CDR3 spells CASSVWQGAGETQYF. The DNA of the CDR3 is TGTGCCAGCAGCGTATGGCAGGGGGCCGGAGAGACCCAGTACTTC. The gene calls are TRBV9 and TRBJ2-5; 8 nucleotides match TRBD1. Per the germline V gene, CDR1 is SGDLS and CDR2 is YYNGEE. CDR3 length: 15 residues. Trimming removed 1 base from V and 4 bases from J; junction bases left unmatched: 6.

This chain connects TRBV4-2 to TRBJ2-5, with 11 nucleotides matching TRBD2. The CDR3 has 17 residues. V lost 0 bases and J lost 1; bases outside the gene matches: 4. The germline V gene has CDR1 LGHNA and CDR2 YNFKEQ. The CDR3 loop reads CASSQEEGLAAQETQYF. CDR3 nucleotides: TGTGCCAGCAGCCAAGAAGAGGGACTAGCGGCCCAAGAGACCCAGTACTTC.

This sequence joins TRBV9 and TRBJ2-7; D may be TRBD2 (6 bases). Germline V gene lookup returns CDR1 SGDLS and CDR2 YYNGEE. Trimming took off 0 bases at V and 5 bases at J, with 9 bases between the two ends. The CDR3 has 13 amino acids. CDR3 amino acids: CASSVGGGNEQYF. DNA for the CDR3: TGTGCCAGCAGCGTAGGTGGCGGGAACGAGCAGTACTTC.

This clonotype came up a few times. V is TRBV2 and J is TRBJ2-6, with D maybe TRBD1 (5 bases). V was cut by 6 bases and J by 0 bases, with 12 bases left in between. The germline CDR1 and CDR2 sequences are SNHLY and FYNNEI. This CDR3 spans 16 amino acids. The CDR3 sequence: CASSPPGNSGANVLTF. The DNA for the CDR3 is TGTGCCAGCAGCCCGCCAGGGAACTCTGGGGCCAACGTCCTGACTTTC.

This clonotype was observed a few times. This chain connects TRBV9 to TRBJ2-1, with no clear D. CDR3 length: 16 residues. Trimming pared 0 bases from V and 1 base from J, leaving 11 bases between. The V gene's germline CDR1 is SGDLS and CDR2 YYNGEE. CDR3 sequence: CASSVGTARSYNEQFF. The CDR3 DNA reads as TGTGCCAGCAGCGTAGGCACAGCTAGGTCCTACAATGAGCAGTTCTTC.

The chain couples TRBV6-5 to TRBJ2-5; tentative D call: TRBD2 (6 bases). This CDR3 spans 17 amino acids. V gave up 2 bases and J gave up 1 base, with 17 bases separating them. Germline CDR1 and CDR2: MNHEY and SVGAGI. CDR3 nucleotides: TGTGCCAGCAGTTACGGACCGGGGGTTGGGGTCCAAGAGACCCAGTACTTC. Encoded protein: CASSYGPGVGVQETQYF.

This clonotype was seen at least ten times. The rearrangement links TRBV20-1 to TRBJ1-4; D may be TRBD1 (5 bases). Deletions cut 3 bases from V and 8 bases from J, with 13 bases between. In germline, CDR1 is DFQATT, CDR2 SNEGSKA (reference sequence). There are 13 residues in the CDR3. CDR3 in amino acids: CSASTGVGEKLFF. As DNA, the CDR3 is TGCAGTGCTAGTACGGGGGTCGGGGAAAAACTGTTTTTT.

This clonotype showed up many times. V usage is TRBV7-3 and J usage is TRBJ2-3; 7 positions match TRBD1. Germline values: CDR1 SGHTA, CDR2 FQGTGA. The CDR3 has 16 amino acids. Losses at the gene ends were 5 bases for V and 0 bases for J; bases not matched to a gene: 8. CDR3 bases: TGTGCCAGCAGCCCGGCCGAGGGGGCGAGCACAGATACGCAGTATTTT. It translates to CASSPAEGASTDTQYF.

This clonotype was counted ten times or more. The V and J genes are TRBV27 and TRBJ2-1; 7 nucleotides align to TRBD2. The CDR3 runs 15 residues. CDR1 is MNHEY, CDR2 SMNVEV, per germline (reference sequence). After removal of 2 bases from V and 2 bases from J, the junction contained 3 bases not matched to a gene. The CDR3 sequence is CASSLEGTTYNEQFF. Here the CDR3 DNA reads TGTGCCAGCAGTTTAGAGGGGACTACCTACAATGAGCAGTTCTTC.

A few counts support this clonotype. The genes are TRBV9 and TRBJ1-1; 12 bases fit TRBD1. Germline CDR1 SGDLS, CDR2 YYNGEE. The CDR3 length is 17 residues. V lost 3 bases to trimming and J lost 4 bases; unmatched junction nucleotides: 10. Here the CDR3 reads CASSASGTGGWITEAFF. The CDR3, as DNA: TGTGCCAGCAGCGCATCCGGGACAGGGGGCTGGATCACTGAAGCTTTCTTT.

This clonotype has a count of ten or more. The CDR3 coding sequence is TGTGCCAGCAGTGAAGTTAGTAGCGACGAGCAGTACTTC. Amino acid sequence: CASSEVSSDEQYF. This chain uses TRBV6-1 with TRBJ2-7, with D tentatively TRBD2 (5 bases). Trimming removed 1 base from V and 5 bases from J, with 9 bases in between. There are 13 residues in the CDR3. From germline, CDR1 is MNHNS and CDR2 SASEGT.

This clonotype was detected ten times or more. The gene calls are TRBV20-1 and TRBJ2-2, with 9 bases matching TRBD2. The trim removed 1 base at V and 2 bases at J, leaving 5 bases unmatched. The CDR3 has 16 amino acids. Germline CDR1 reads DFQATT; CDR2 reads SNEGSKA (reference sequence). CDR3 loop: CSARGLREGNTGELFF. CDR3 DNA: TGCAGTGCTAGAGGGTTGCGGGAGGGTAACACCGGGGAGCTGTTTTTT.

This clonotype appeared many times. The chain is built from TRBV7-3 and TRBJ2-1; 12 positions match TRBD2. Germline V lookup: CDR1 SGHTA, CDR2 FQGTGA. Trimming at V came to 3 bases and at J to 9 bases, leaving 9 bases not matched to a gene. The length of the CDR3 is 16 residues. The CDR3 region has the DNA TGTGCCAGCAGCTTTACCCCGACTAGCGGGAGCAGTGAGCAGTTCTTC. Amino acids: CASSFTPTSGSSEQFF.

This clonotype was counted ten times or more. The chain links TRBV7-9 to TRBJ2-3; the D call may be TRBD1 or TRBD2 (6 bases each). CDR3 length: 16 amino acids. Per germline, CDR1 SEHNR and CDR2 FQNEAQ (reference sequence). Trimming cost V 4 bases and J 3 bases, with 17 bases left between them. Here the CDR3 DNA reads TGTGCCAGCAGCTCCTCAGGGGCGGGATTGACAGATACGCAGTATTTT. Translating gives CASSSSGAGLTDTQYF.

This clonotype was observed a few times. The rearrangement joins TRBV24-1 to TRBJ1-1; D gene unclear. This CDR3 contains 13 residues. V was pared by 10 bases and J by 4 bases, with 15 bases between. Per the germline V gene, CDR1 is KGHDR and CDR2 is SFDVKD. The CDR3 bases are TGTGCCACTGCCGGGGAGGCGGGCACTGAAGCTTTCTTT. Translated, it gives CATAGEAGTEAFF.

Notes on this clonotype: One junction end disagrees with the germline gene, perhaps due to a read error. The rearrangement joins TRBV2 to TRBJ1-2, with D hard to call. The CDR3 is made up of 14 amino acids. Germline lookup yields CDR1 SNHLY and CDR2 FYNNEI. The CDR3 sequence: CTSSLRLANYGYTF. Here the CDR3 DNA reads TGTACCAGCTCCCTACGACTCGCAAACTATGGCTACACCTTC.

In its sample, this clonotype was seen many times. The chain employs TRBV18 and TRBJ2-7; a weak D match, TRBD2 (5 bases). The CDR3 spans 15 residues. Trimming stripped 3 bases from V and 3 bases from J, with 15 bases between. CDR1 and CDR2 (germline): KGHSH, LQKENI. This CDR3 is CASSPGLESRYEQYF. CDR3 nucleotide sequence: TGTGCCAGCTCACCCGGACTCGAGAGCCGCTACGAGCAGTACTTC. The complete variable domain, with remaining parts taken from reference TRBV18 and TRBJ2-7, reads NAGVMQNPRHLVRRRGQEARLRCSPMKGHSHVYWYRQLPEEGLKFMVYLQKENIIDESGMPKERFSAEFPKEGPSILRIQQVVRGDSAAYFCASSPGLESRYEQYFGPGTRLTVT.

This clonotype was counted ten times or more. The gene calls are TRBV20-1 and TRBJ1-1; D uncertain. The CDR3 contains 12 residues. Between the trimmed V and J ends, which lost 3 bases and 4 bases, there was a span of 9 bases. Per germline, CDR1 DFQATT and CDR2 SNEGSKA (reference sequence). The CDR3: CSARSPGTEAFF. In DNA, the CDR3 is TGCAGTGCTAGGTCCCCCGGCACTGAAGCTTTCTTT.

Only a few counts were recorded for this clonotype. The chain uses TRBV25-1 and TRBJ1-5; D unclear. V was shortened by 0 bases and J by 5 bases, with 5 bases between the two germline ends. Germline values: CDR1 MGHDK, CDR2 SYGVNS. The CDR3 loop spans 13 amino acids. CDR3: CASSEYGDQPQHF. Here the CDR3 DNA reads TGTGCCAGCAGTGAATATGGCGATCAGCCCCAGCATTTT. Variable domain in full (rest from reference TRBV25-1 and TRBJ1-5): EADIYQTPRYLVIGTGKKITLECSQTMGHDKMYWYQQDPGMELHLIHYSYGVNSTEKGDLSSESTVSRIRTEHFPLTLESARPSHTSQYLCASSEYGDQPQHFGDGTRLSIL.

The chain recombines TRBV28 with TRBJ1-5; no reliable D call. CDR3 length equals 14 residues. Germline lookup yields CDR1 MDHEN and CDR2 SYDVKM. Trimming stripped 8 bases from V and 6 bases from J, with 17 bases between. As DNA, the CDR3 is TGTGCCAGCTCGCTGCTTGGGGTGGGTCAGCCCCAGCATTTT. This sequence encodes CASSLLGVGQPQHF.

This clonotype was counted ten times or more. The chain employs TRBV6-1 and TRBJ2-7, with 10 bases aligning to TRBD1. The CDR3 contains 14 residues. CDR1 is MNHNS and CDR2 is SASEGT in the germline V gene. V shed 3 bases and J 3 bases; nucleotides not matched to a gene: 2. This CDR3 reads CASSETGGGYEQYF. The CDR3 DNA follows: TGTGCCAGCAGTGAGACAGGGGGCGGCTACGAGCAGTACTTC.

This rearrangement joins TRBV3-1 to TRBJ2-2; the match to TRBD2 covers 11 bases. Germline V gene lookup returns CDR1 LGHDT and CDR2 YNNKEL (reference sequence). The CDR3 consists of 20 residues. Germline trimming cut 1 base from V and 0 bases from J; bases unmatched to any gene: 10. CDR3 protein: CASSQAWTLGLAANTGELFF. CDR3 bases: TGTGCCAGCAGCCAAGCTTGGACGCTGGGACTAGCGGCGAACACCGGGGAGCTGTTTTTT.

This chain joins TRBV7-3 and TRBJ2-4, with D uncertain. Germline V gives CDR1 SGHTA, CDR2 FQGTGA. This CDR3 is built from 16 residues. Trimming stripped 0 bases from V and 5 bases from J, with 14 bases between. The CDR3 coding sequence is TGTGCCAGCAGCTTAACAGCCGAGCTCACGGAAAACATTCAGTACTTC. Its translation: CASSLTAELTENIQYF.

This clonotype was seen at least ten times. The chain employs TRBV27 and TRBJ2-1; 10 bases line up with TRBD1. Unmatched junction bases numbered 8, after V lost 5 bases and J lost 7 bases. The germline CDR1 and CDR2 sequences are MNHEY and SMNVEV (reference sequence). This CDR3 region has 15 residues. The CDR3 here is CASSTRTGGSNEQFF. The CDR3 bases are TGTGCCAGCAGTACGCGGACAGGGGGATCGAATGAGCAGTTCTTC.

This clonotype was counted at least ten times. The chain is built from TRBV10-3 and TRBJ2-3; D not certain. Germline V CDR1 and CDR2: ENHRY, SYGVKD. V was clipped by 0 bases and J by 2 bases, with 15 bases between them. This CDR3 comprises 17 residues. CDR3 in DNA: TGTGCCATCAGTGAGTCGAGTGCAGGAACTCTCACAGATACGCAGTATTTT. Its translation: CAISESSAGTLTDTQYF.